This TCR beta chain was profiled in a study of response to subunit inactivated influenza vaccine. In regard to this clonotype: The antigen is unknown.

Study observations and caveats: Each seasonal flu vaccination may recruit only limited new T cells, authors suggested.

The V end was cut by 7 bases, the J end by 8 bases, with 20 bases between. CDR1 and CDR2 from the germline V gene are SQVTM and ANQGSEA. The CDR3 totals 13 residues. One entry per CDR3 protein results from TCRdb running MiXCR on the RT-PCR reads. The repertoire includes just over 300,000 distinct CDR3 sequences, roughly 22% of them detected once, and approximately 10% sits in the top ten. The material was PBMCs from blood, obtained less than 22 months after vaccination. V gene TRBV29-1 combines with J gene TRBJ1-2, with D tentatively TRBD1 (6 bases). The receptor was isolated from a man aged 50 to 69 who received an inactivated influenza vaccine. CDR3 sequence: CSANRQGSWGYTF. CDR3 bases: TGCAGCGCTAACCGGCAGGGGAGTTGGGGCTACACCTTC.